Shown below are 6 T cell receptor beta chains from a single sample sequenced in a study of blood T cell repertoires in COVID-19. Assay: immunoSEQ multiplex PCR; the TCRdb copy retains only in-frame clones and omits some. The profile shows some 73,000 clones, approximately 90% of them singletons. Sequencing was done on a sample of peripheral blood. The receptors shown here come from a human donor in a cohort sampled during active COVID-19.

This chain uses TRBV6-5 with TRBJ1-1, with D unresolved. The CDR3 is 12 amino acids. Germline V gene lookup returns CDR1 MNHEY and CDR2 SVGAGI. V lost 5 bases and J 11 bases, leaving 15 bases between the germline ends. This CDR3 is CASSPPEGGAFF. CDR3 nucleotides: TGTGCCAGCAGTCCCCCCGAGGGTGGGGCTTTCTTT.

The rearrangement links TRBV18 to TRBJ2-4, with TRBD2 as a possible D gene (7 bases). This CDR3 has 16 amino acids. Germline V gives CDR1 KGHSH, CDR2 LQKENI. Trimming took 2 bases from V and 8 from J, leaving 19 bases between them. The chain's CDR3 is CASSPGTGGGIHIQYF. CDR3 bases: TGTGCCAGCTCACCAGGAACGGGGGGCGGGATACACATTCAGTACTTC. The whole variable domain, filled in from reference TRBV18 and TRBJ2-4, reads NAGVMQNPRHLVRRRGQEARLRCSPMKGHSHVYWYRQLPEEGLKFMVYLQKENIIDESGMPKERFSAEFPKEGPSILRIQQVVRGDSAAYFCASSPGTGGGIHIQYFGAGTRLSVL.

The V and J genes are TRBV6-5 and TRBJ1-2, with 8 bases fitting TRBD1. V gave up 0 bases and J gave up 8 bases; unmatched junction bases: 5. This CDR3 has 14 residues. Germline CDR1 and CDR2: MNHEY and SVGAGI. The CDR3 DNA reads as TGTGCCAGCAGTTACTCGACAGGGGAGCGCGGCTACACCTTC. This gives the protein CASSYSTGERGYTF.

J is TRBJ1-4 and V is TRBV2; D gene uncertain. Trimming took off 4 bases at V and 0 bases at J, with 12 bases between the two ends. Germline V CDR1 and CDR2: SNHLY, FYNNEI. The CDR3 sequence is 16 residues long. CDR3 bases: TGTGCCAGCAGTGCCGTCCTGGCAGCAACTAATGAAAAACTGTTTTTT. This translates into CASSAVLAATNEKLFF.

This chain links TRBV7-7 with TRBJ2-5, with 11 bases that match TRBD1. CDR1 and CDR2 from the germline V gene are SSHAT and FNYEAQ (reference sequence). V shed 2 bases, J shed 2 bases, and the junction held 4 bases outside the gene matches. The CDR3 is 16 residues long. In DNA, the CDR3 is TGTGCCAGCAGCTTACAAGGGACAGGGGGGCAAGAGACCCAGTACTTC. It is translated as CASSLQGTGGQETQYF.

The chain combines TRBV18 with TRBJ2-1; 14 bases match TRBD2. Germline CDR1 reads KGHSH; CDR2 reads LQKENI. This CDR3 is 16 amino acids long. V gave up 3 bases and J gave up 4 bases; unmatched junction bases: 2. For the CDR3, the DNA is TGTGCCAGCTCACCGAGACTAGCGGGGGGGTACAATGAGCAGTTCTTC. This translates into CASSPRLAGGYNEQFF. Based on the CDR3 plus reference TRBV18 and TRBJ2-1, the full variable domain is NAGVMQNPRHLVRRRGQEARLRCSPMKGHSHVYWYRQLPEEGLKFMVYLQKENIIDESGMPKERFSAEFPKEGPSILRIQQVVRGDSAAYFCASSPRLAGGYNEQFFGPGTRLTVL.